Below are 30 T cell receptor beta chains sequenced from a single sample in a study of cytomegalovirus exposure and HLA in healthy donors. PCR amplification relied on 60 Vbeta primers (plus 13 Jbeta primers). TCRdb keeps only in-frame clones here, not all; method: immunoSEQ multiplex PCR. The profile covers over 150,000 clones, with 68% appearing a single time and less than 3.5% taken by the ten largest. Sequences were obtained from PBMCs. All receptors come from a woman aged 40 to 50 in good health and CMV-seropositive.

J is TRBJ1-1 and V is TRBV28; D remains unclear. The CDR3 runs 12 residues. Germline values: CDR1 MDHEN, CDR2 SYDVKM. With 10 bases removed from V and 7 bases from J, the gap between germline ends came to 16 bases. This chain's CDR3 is CATTKNRGEAFF. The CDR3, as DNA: TGTGCCACCACTAAAAACCGAGGTGAAGCTTTCTTT. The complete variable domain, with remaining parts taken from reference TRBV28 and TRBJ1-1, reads DVKVTQSSRYLVKRTGEKVFLECVQDMDHENMFWYRQDPGLGLRLIYFSYDVKMKEKGDIPEGYSVSREKKERFSLILESASTNQTSMYLCATTKNRGEAFFGQGTRLTVV.

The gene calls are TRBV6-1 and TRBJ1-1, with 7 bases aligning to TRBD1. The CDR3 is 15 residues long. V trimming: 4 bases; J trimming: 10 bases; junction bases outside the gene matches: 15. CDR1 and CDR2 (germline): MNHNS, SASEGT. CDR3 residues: CASSGKGAQPWLAFF. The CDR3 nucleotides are TGTGCCAGCAGTGGGAAGGGGGCCCAACCCTGGTTAGCTTTCTTT.

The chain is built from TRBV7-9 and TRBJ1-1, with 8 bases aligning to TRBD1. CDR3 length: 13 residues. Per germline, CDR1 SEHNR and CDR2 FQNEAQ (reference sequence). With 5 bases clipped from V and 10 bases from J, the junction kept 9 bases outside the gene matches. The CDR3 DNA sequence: TGTGCCAGCAGCCTCGGGGGACAGGTGGCAGCTTTCTTT. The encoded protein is CASSLGGQVAAFF.

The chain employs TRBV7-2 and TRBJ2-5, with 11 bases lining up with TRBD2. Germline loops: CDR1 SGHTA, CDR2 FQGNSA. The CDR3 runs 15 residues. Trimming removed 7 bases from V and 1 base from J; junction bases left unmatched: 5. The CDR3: CASNASGGTQETQYF. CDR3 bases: TGTGCCAGCAACGCTAGCGGGGGGACCCAAGAGACCCAGTACTTC. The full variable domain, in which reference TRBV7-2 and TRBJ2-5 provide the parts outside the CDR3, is GAGVSQSPSNKVTEKGKDVELRCDPISGHTALYWYRQSLGQGLEFLIYFQGNSAPDKSGLPSDRFSAERTGGSVSTLTIQRTQQEDSAVYLCASNASGGTQETQYFGPGTRLLVL.

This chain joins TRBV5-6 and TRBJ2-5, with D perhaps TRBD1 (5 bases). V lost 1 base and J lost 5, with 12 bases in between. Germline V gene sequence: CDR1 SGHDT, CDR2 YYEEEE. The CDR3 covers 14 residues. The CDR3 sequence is CASSLRVRVETQYF. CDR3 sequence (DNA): TGTGCCAGCAGCTTGAGGGTCAGGGTGGAGACCCAGTACTTC.

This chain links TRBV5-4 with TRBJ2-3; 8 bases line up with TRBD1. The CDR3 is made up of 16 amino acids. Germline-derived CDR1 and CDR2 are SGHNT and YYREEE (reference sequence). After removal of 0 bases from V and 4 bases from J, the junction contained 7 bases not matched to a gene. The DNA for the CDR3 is TGTGCCAGCAGCTTGGGACCAGGGACAGGAGCAGATACGCAGTATTTT. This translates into CASSLGPGTGADTQYF.

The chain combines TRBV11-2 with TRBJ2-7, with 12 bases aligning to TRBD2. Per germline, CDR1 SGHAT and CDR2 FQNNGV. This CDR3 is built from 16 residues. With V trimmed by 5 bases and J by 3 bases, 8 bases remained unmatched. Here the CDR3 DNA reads TGTGCCAGCAGCCGTATACTAGCGGGAGGAGACTACGAGCAGTACTTC. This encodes CASSRILAGGDYEQYF.

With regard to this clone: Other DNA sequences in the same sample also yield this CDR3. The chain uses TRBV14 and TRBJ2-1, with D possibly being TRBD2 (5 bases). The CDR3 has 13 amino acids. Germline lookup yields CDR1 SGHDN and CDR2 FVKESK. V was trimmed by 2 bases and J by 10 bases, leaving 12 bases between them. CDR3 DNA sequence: TGTGCCAGCAGCCAAAATGAGGGAAACGAGCAGTTCTTC. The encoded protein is CASSQNEGNEQFF.

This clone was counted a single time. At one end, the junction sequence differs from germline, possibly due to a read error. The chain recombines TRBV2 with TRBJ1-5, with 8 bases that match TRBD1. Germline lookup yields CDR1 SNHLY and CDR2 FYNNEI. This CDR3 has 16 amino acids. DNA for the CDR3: TGTGCCAGCAGTCGACAGGGGCGAGCTAGCAATCAGCCCCAGAATTTT. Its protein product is CASSRQGRASNQPQNF. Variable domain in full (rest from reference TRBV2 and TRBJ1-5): EPEVTQTPSHQVTQMGQEVILRCVPISNHLYFYWYRQILGQKVEFLVSFYNNEISEKSEIFDDQFSVERPDGSNFTLKIRSTKLEDSAMYFCASSRQGRASNQPQNFGDGTRLSIL.

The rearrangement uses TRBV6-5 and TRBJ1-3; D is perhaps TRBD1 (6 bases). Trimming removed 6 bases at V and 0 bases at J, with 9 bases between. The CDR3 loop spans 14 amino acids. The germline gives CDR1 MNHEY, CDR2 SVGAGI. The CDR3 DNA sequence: TGTGCCAGCAGACAGGACAGCTCTGGAAACACCATATATTTT. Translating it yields CASRQDSSGNTIYF.

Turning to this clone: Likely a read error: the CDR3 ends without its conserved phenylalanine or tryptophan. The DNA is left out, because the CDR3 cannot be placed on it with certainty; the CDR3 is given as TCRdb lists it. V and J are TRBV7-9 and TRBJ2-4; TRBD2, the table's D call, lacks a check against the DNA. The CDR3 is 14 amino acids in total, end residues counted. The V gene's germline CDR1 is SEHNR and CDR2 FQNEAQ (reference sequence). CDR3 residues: CASSRGSERGGSFL.

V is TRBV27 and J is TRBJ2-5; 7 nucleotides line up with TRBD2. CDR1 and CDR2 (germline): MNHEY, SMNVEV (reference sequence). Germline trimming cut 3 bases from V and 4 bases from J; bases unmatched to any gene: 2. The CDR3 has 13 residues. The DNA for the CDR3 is TGTGCCAGCAGTTTCGGGGGGAGAGAGACCCAGTACTTC. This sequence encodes CASSFGGRETQYF.

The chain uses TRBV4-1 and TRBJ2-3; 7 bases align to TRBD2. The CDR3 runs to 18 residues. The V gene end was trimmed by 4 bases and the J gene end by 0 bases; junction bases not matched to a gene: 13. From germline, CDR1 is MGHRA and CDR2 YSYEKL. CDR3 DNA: TGCGCCAGCAGCCCGACACCTCCTAGCGGCTCTAGCACAGATACGCAGTATTTT. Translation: CASSPTPPSGSSTDTQYF.

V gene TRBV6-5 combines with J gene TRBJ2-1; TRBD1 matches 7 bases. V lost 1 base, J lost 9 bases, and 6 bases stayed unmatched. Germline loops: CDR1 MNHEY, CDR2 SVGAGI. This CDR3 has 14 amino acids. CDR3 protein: CASSYWQGEGEQFF. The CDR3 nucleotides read TGTGCCAGCAGTTACTGGCAGGGGGAAGGTGAGCAGTTCTTC.

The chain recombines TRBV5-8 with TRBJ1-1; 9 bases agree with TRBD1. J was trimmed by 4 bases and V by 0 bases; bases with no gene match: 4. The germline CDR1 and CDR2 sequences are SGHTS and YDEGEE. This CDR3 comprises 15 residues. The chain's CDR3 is CASSLGDRAGTEAFF. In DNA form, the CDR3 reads TGTGCCAGCAGCTTGGGGGACAGGGCCGGCACTGAAGCTTTCTTT.

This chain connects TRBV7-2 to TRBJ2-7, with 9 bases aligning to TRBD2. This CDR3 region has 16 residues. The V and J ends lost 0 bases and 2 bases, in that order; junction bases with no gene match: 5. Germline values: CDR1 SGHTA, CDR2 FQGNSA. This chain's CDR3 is CASSLASGGSPYEQYF. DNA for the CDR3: TGTGCCAGCAGCTTAGCGAGCGGGGGGTCCCCCTACGAGCAGTACTTC.

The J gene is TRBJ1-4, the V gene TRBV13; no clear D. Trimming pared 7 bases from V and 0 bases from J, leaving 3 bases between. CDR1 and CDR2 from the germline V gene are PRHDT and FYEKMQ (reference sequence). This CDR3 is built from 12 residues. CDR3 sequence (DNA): TGTGCCAGCACCTCAACTAATGAAAAACTGTTTTTT. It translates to CASTSTNEKLFF.

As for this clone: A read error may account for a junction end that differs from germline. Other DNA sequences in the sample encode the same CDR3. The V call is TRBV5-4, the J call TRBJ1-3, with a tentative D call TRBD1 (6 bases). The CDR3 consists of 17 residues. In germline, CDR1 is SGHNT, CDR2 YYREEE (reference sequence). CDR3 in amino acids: CASSLGGQTITGNTIYF. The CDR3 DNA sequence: TGTGCCAGTAGCTTGGGAGGACAGACTATTACTGGAAACACCATATATTTT.

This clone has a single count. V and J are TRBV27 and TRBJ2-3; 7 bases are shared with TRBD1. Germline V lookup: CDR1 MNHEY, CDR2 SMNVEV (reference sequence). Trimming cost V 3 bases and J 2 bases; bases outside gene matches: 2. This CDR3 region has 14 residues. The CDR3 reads CASSLGTDTDTQYF. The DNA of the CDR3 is TGTGCCAGCAGTTTGGGGACAGACACAGATACGCAGTATTTT.

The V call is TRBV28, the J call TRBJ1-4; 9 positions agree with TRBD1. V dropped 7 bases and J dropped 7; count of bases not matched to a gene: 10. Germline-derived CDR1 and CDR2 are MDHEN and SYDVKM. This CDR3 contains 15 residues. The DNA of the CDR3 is TGTGCCAGCACTCGCGGAGGGACAGGGACTGAAAAACTGTTTTTT. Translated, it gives CASTRGGTGTEKLFF.

CDR3 region: CASSYRTGPSPGEQYF. In DNA, the CDR3 is TGTGCCAGCAGCTATCGGACAGGCCCTTCGCCGGGGGAGCAGTACTTC. This chain links TRBV7-9 with TRBJ2-5, with D maybe TRBD1 (7 bases). The V gene lost 4 bases and the J gene lost 11 bases, with 26 bases spanning the gap. This CDR3 has 16 amino acids. Germline V gene lookup returns CDR1 SEHNR and CDR2 FQNEAQ (reference sequence).

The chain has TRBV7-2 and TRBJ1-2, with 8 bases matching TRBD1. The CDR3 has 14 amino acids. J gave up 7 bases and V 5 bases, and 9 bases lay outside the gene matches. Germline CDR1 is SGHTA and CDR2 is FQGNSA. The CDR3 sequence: CASSIMDRVGGYTF. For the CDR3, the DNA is TGTGCCAGCAGCATCATGGACAGGGTGGGTGGCTACACCTTC.

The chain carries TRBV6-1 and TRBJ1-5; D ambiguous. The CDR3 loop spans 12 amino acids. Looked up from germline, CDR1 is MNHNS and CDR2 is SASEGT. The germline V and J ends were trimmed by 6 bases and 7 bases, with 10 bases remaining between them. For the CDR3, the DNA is TGTGCCAGCAGCGGGTTTGGACAGCCCCAGCATTTT. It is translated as CASSGFGQPQHF.

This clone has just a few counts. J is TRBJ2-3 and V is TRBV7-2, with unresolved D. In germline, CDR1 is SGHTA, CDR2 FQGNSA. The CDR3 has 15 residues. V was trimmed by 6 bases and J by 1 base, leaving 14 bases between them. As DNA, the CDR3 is TGTGCCAGCAGTACTTTCGGAGAGGGCACAGATACGCAGTATTTT. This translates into CASSTFGEGTDTQYF.

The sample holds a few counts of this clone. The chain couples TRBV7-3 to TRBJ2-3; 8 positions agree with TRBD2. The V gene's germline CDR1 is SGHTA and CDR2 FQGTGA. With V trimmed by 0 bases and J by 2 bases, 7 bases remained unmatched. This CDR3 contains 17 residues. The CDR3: CASSLTISGSYTDTQYF. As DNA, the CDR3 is TGTGCCAGCAGCTTAACGATCAGCGGGAGTTACACAGATACGCAGTATTTT.

The CDR3 nucleotides are TGTGCCAGCAGCTGGACTAGCGGGAGGAGCGACGAGCAGTACTTC. This encodes CASSWTSGRSDEQYF. The J gene is TRBJ2-7, the V gene TRBV7-2; 14 nucleotides line up with TRBD2. The CDR3 is 15 residues long. CDR1 and CDR2 (germline): SGHTA, FQGNSA. V was clipped by 4 bases and J by 5 bases; unmatched bases: 4.

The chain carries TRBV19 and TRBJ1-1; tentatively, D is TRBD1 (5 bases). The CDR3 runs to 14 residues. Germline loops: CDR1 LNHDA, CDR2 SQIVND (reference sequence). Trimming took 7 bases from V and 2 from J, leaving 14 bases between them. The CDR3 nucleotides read TGTGCCAGTAAGGTATCAGGGTTTAACACTGAAGCTTTCTTT. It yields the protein CASKVSGFNTEAFF.

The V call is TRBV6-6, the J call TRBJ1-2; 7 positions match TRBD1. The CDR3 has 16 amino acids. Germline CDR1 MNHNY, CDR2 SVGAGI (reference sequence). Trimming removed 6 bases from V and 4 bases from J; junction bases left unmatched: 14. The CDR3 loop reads CASSPTGQTFLYGYTF. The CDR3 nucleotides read TGTGCCAGCAGCCCAACGGGACAGACGTTCCTCTATGGCTACACCTTC.

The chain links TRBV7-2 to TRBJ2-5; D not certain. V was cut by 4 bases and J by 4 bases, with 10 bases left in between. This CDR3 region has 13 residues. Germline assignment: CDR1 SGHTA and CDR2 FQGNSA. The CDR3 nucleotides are TGTGCCAGCAGCTCATTTAACGGAGAGACCCAGTACTTC. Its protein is CASSSFNGETQYF.

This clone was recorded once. The CDR3 coding sequence is TGTGCCAGCTCACCACCCGCCGGGGACAATGAGCAGTTCTTC. This encodes CASSPPAGDNEQFF. The chain uses TRBV18 and TRBJ2-1; D possibly corresponds to TRBD2 (5 bases). Germline CDR1 reads KGHSH; CDR2 reads LQKENI. V gave up 0 bases and J gave up 5 bases, with 8 bases separating them. The CDR3 length is 14 residues.